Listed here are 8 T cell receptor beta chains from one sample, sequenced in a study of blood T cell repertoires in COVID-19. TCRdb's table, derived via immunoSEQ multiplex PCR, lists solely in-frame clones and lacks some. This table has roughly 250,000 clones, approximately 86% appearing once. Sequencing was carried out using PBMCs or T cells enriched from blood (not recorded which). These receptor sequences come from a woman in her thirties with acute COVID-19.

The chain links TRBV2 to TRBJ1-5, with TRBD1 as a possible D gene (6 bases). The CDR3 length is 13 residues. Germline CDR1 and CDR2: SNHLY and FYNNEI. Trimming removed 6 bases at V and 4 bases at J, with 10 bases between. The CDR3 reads CASSYDRNQPQHF. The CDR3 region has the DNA TGTGCCAGCAGCTACGACAGGAATCAGCCCCAGCATTTT.

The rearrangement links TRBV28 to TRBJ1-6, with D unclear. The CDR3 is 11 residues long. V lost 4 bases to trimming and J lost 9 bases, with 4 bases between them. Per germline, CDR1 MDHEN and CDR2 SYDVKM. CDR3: CASSSVSPLHF. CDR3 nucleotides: TGTGCCAGCAGTTCTGTTTCACCCCTCCACTTT.

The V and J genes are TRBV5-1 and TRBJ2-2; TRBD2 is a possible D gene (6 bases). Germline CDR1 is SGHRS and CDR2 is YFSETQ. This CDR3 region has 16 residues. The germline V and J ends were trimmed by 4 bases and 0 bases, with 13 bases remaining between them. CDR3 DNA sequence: TGCGCCAGCAGCGAGGGCTCTAGCGCGAACACCGGGGAGCTGTTTTTT. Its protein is CASSEGSSANTGELFF.

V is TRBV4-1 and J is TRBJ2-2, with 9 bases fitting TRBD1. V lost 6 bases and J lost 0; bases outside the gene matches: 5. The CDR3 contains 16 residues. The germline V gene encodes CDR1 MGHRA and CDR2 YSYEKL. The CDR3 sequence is CASRTGTGPNTGELFF. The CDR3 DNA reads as TGCGCCAGCAGAACCGGGACAGGGCCGAACACCGGGGAGCTGTTTTTT.

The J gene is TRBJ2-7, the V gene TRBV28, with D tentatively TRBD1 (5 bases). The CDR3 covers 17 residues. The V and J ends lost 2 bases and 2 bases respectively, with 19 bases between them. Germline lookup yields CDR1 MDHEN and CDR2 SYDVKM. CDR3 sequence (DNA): TGTGCCAGCAGTTTAGGGGTGGGGCGGCAGTCCGCCTACGAGCAGTACTTC. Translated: CASSLGVGRQSAYEQYF.

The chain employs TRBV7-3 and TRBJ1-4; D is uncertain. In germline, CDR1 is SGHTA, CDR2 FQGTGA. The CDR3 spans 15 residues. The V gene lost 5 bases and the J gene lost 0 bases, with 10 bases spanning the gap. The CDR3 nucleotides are TGTGCCAGCAGCCGACTGGGTTCAACTAATGAAAAACTGTTTTTT. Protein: CASSRLGSTNEKLFF.

CDR3: CASSQMLGGSNEKLFF. In nucleotides, the CDR3 is TGTGCCAGCAGTCAGATGTTAGGGGGTAGTAATGAAAAACTGTTTTTT. The rearrangement links TRBV2 to TRBJ1-4, with TRBD1 as a possible D gene (6 bases). Trimming left V 5 bases short and J 4 bases short, with 17 bases between. The CDR3 contains 16 residues. The germline V gene encodes CDR1 SNHLY and CDR2 FYNNEI.

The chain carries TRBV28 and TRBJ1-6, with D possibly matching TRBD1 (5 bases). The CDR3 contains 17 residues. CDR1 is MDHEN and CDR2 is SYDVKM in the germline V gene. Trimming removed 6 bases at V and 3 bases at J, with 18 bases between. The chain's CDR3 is CASSQTMPGNYNSPLHF. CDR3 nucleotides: TGTGCCAGCAGCCAAACGATGCCAGGGAACTATAATTCACCCCTCCACTTT.